This TCR beta chain was retrieved from a study of control samples from healthy donors and cancer patients. This clone was seen a single time. With 1 base removed from V and 5 bases from J, the gap between germline ends came to 6 bases. CDR3 length: 13 amino acids. Germline CDR1 is LNHDA and CDR2 is SQIVND (reference sequence). Sequenced by immunoSEQ multiplex PCR; TCRdb stores in-frame clones only, minus some. In the table there are 150,000 or so clones, approximately 96% of which are singletons. Specimen: blood. The source is a man aged 35 to 55 in good health. The gene calls are TRBV19 and TRBJ1-5; D unresolved. DNA for the CDR3: TGTGCCAGTAGTATAGGAGGGTATCAGCCCCAGCATTTT. It yields the protein CASSIGGYQPQHF.